The present T cell receptor beta chain was sequenced within a study of Ad26.COV2.S vaccination and SARS-CoV-2 variants. With 5 bases clipped from V and 4 bases from J, the junction kept 8 bases outside the gene matches. Germline assignment: CDR1 SGHAT and CDR2 FQNNGV. The CDR3 has 16 residues. Produced via immunoSEQ multiplex PCR; TCRdb's table is partial and in-frame only. The table includes a few hundred thousand clones, approximately 88% detected once. Treatment noted: over 15 received Ad26.COV2.S at low or high dose, single or two shots; about 5 received placebo; per-sample allocation not given. Sampling was done on day 63 after the first vaccine or placebo injection.

This chain connects TRBV11-2 to TRBJ2-1; 10 bases fit TRBD2. Material: peripheral blood, obtained in a trial of Ad26.COV2.S vaccine versus placebo. This clonotype originated in a person between 18 and 60 years old who received the Ad26.COV2.S COVID-19 vaccine or a placebo. The CDR3 loop is CASSPVTSGAYNEQFF. For the CDR3, the DNA is TGTGCCAGCAGCCCGGTAACTAGCGGGGCGTACAATGAGCAGTTCTTC.